This TCR beta chain came from a study of T cell repertoires in cytomegalovirus infection. Study results and caveats: Summed frequency of shared TCR beta families picked out CMV carriers who also had the relevant HLA.

This CDR3 has 16 residues. Germline CDR1 reads LNHDA; CDR2 reads SQIVND (reference sequence). With V trimmed by 1 base and J by 6 bases, 2 bases remained unmatched. TCRdb reanalysed the reads using MiXCR and keeps one entry per CDR3 protein. The sample gives approximately 70,000 distinct CDR3 sequences, approximately 22% of which show up once; around 79% is in the top ten. This clonotype was detected a few times. Its antigen is currently unknown. This receptor was taken from a human donor in good health (CMV status not recorded). Some clones in this sample may be carry-over from other donors' samples. This chain joins TRBV19 and TRBJ2-1; 14 bases map to TRBD2. The sample taken for sequencing was PBMCs, sequenced either directly or after in vitro stimulation (not recorded which). The CDR3 here is CASSIGGLAGGNEQFF. The CDR3 DNA reads TGTGCCAGTAGTATAGGAGGACTAGCGGGGGGCAATGAGCAGTTCTTC.